The sample holds a few counts of the clone carrying this T cell receptor beta chain. As yet, its antigen is unknown. Since all of the isolated RNA was reverse transcribed, expressed TCRB transcripts were what got sequenced. This table comes from immunoSEQ multiplex PCR, and its TCRdb copy is limited to in-frame clones, with some not included. The sample lists hundreds of thousands of clones; roughly 13% were seen once. This entry comes from a study of beta chain features in type 1 diabetes. Trimming left V 2 bases short and J 4 bases short, with 5 bases between. Germline V lookup: CDR1 SGHRS, CDR2 YFSETQ. There are 12 residues in the CDR3. General observations from the study: PCR might show a preference for shorter templates, equally across patients and controls. The study found fewer insertions and more deletions at VDJ junctions in type 1 diabetes patients. The study found moderately but significantly shorter TCRB CDR3s in all four CD4+ subsets of Type 1 diabetes patients. Any role of HLA type in TCRB rearrangement remained unresolved here.

This TCR was sampled from a man aged 18 to 30 with type 1 diabetes. The sequencing input was naive CD4+ T cells from blood. The chain uses TRBV5-1 and TRBJ2-3; D is unclear. The CDR3 nucleotides are TGCGCCAGCAGCTTTTATGCAGATACGCAGTATTTT. Its translation is CASSFYADTQYF.